The clone carrying this T cell receptor beta chain was seen many times. No antigen is known for it. Germline CDR1 SQVTM, CDR2 ANQGSEA. The CDR3 length is 13 residues. V dropped 6 bases and J dropped 0; count of bases not matched to a gene: 4. This sample was taken from a study of T-cell memory formation after mild COVID-19. Overall study results and limits: Contracting clones, day 15 to 85, had balanced CD4/CD8, and later expanders favored CD4+. SARS-CoV-2 specificity was not confirmed for second-wave clones peaking on day 37. The appearance of some responding clones in pre-infection memory suggested that cross-reactive memory joined. Clones which contracted sat mainly in CM and EM if CD4+, and in EMRA if CD8+.

Via MiXCR, TCRdb re-called the 5' RACE reads, giving one row per CDR3 protein. Among some 70,000 distinct CDR3 sequences listed, roughly 17% were seen once. The TCR sequence derives from an adult woman who had mild COVID-19 (a few samples of this study predate the infection). Cell type and time point are not known. The material sequenced was PBMCs or a T cell subset sorted from them (not recorded which). The J gene is TRBJ2-7, the V gene TRBV29-1; TRBD1 matches 8 bases. In DNA, the CDR3 is TGCAGCGTAACCGGGACAGGCTCCTACGAGCAGTACTTC. It yields the protein CSVTGTGSYEQYF.